One TCR beta chain is described in this entry. This entry comes from a study of blood T cell repertoires in COVID-19. The wider study: Donors in the United States, Italy and Spain gave samples during acute or convalescent COVID-19. PBMCs, B-cell-depleted T cells, or T cells provided the cDNA or gDNA that made up the material.

Original processing notes: Amplification of reference gene primers provided the estimated nucleated cell counts. Clones were read by immunoSEQ multiplex PCR, and TCRdb kept only the in-frame ones, dropping some. Clone size and V and J calls were adopted from that table, with D and trimming inferred from the DNA. The data show around 250,000 clones, 84% seen once. Germline V lookup: CDR1 SGHRS, CDR2 YFSETQ. The V segment lost 4 bases and the J segment 5 bases; nucleotides outside the gene matches: 9. This CDR3 contains 16 residues. The receptor was derived from a woman aged 40 to 55 who had recovered from COVID-19. This chain links TRBV5-1 with TRBJ2-2, with 9 bases aligning to TRBD2. The sample comprised peripheral blood. In DNA form, the CDR3 reads TGCGCCAGCAGCGGGAGGACTAGCGTCAAGACCGGGGAGCTGTTTTTT. Protein: CASSGRTSVKTGELFF. Based on the CDR3 plus reference TRBV5-1 and TRBJ2-2, the full variable domain is KAGVTQTPRYLIKTRGQQVTLSCSPISGHRSVSWYQQTPGQGLQFLFEYFSETQRNKGNFPGRFSGRQFSNSRSEMNVSTLELGDSALYLCASSGRTSVKTGELFFGEGSRLTVL.